This T cell receptor (beta chain) was sequenced for a study of shared clonotypes between healthy human individuals. J gave up 2 bases and V 1 base, and 7 bases lay outside the gene matches. Germline-derived CDR1 and CDR2 are MNHEY and SVGAGI. The CDR3 is made up of 16 amino acids. The method was immunoSEQ multiplex PCR; TCRdb's version includes in-frame clones alone and lacks a portion of them. The data contain about half a million clones, roughly 80% of them seen just once; the ten biggest clones take up 12%. This clone came up a few times. The J gene is TRBJ2-5, the V gene TRBV6-5; the match to TRBD1 covers 7 bases. This TCR derives from a woman between 35 and 50 years old in good health. Some clones in this sample may be carry-over from other donors' samples. Material: PBMCs. The CDR3 bases are TGTGCCAGCAGTTACTTGGACAGGATCGGTCAAGAGACCCAGTACTTC. Encoded protein: CASSYLDRIGQETQYF.